This T cell receptor (beta chain) was sequenced for a study of T cell responses to AZD1222 COVID-19 vaccine. Study results and caveats: At baseline, seropositivity was found in only a handful of AZD1222 recipients. The study found Spike-specific TCR breadth and depth rose after two AZD1222 doses.

Germline V gene data show CDR1 as MRHNA and CDR2 as SNTAGT. After removal of 0 bases from V and 10 bases from J, the junction contained 0 bases not matched to a gene. The CDR3 covers 13 residues. Clones were read by immunoSEQ multiplex PCR, and TCRdb kept only the in-frame ones, dropping some. The table shows roughly 50,000 clones, with roughly nine tenths occurring only once. Regarding this clone: Its target is not known.

This clonotype was sampled from an adult in good health. Sequenced material: peripheral blood, taken on day 0 of AZD1222 vaccination. This chain joins TRBV6-4 and TRBJ2-3; 11 bases line up with TRBD2. CDR3 sequence reads: CASSDSTSGAQYF. The CDR3 DNA follows: TGTGCCAGCAGTGACTCGACTAGCGGGGCGCAGTATTTT.